The 3 T cell receptor beta chains reported below all come from one sample, sequenced in a study of shared clonotypes between healthy human individuals. Sequencing was performed with immunoSEQ multiplex PCR; in TCRdb, only in-frame clones are kept and a portion is missing. Counted here are some 680,000 clones, around 73% occurring once; the ten biggest clones make up roughly 1.9%. Specimen: memory CD4+ T cells sorted from blood. Subset reported: CD45RA-negative fraction. The receptors derive from a woman younger than 45 in good health.

The chain has TRBV7-2 and TRBJ2-7; possible D gene TRBD1, 6 bases. The CDR3 spans 12 residues. V lost 5 bases, J lost 3 bases, and 8 bases lay in between. Germline assignment: CDR1 SGHTA and CDR2 FQGNSA. The CDR3 sequence is CASSEQGYEQYF. The CDR3 coding sequence is TGTGCCAGCAGCGAACAGGGCTACGAGCAGTACTTC.

This sequence joins TRBV28 and TRBJ2-7; D may be TRBD1 or TRBD2 (5 bases each). This CDR3 has 16 residues. Trimming took off 8 bases at V and 3 bases at J, with 23 bases between the two ends. Per germline, CDR1 MDHEN and CDR2 SYDVKM. DNA for the CDR3: TGTGCCAGCCCGCCCTCCGGGGCCCCCTCCCTCTACGAGCAGTACTTC. It is translated as CASPPSGAPSLYEQYF.

The chain couples TRBV25-1 to TRBJ2-1; 10 bases are shared with TRBD1. Losses at the gene ends were 8 bases for V and 7 bases for J; bases not matched to a gene: 8. This CDR3 comprises 14 residues. CDR1 and CDR2 from the germline V gene are MGHDK and SYGVNS. This CDR3 is CASRDRGFSNEQFF. CDR3 DNA: TGTGCCAGCCGGGACAGGGGATTTAGTAATGAGCAGTTCTTC.